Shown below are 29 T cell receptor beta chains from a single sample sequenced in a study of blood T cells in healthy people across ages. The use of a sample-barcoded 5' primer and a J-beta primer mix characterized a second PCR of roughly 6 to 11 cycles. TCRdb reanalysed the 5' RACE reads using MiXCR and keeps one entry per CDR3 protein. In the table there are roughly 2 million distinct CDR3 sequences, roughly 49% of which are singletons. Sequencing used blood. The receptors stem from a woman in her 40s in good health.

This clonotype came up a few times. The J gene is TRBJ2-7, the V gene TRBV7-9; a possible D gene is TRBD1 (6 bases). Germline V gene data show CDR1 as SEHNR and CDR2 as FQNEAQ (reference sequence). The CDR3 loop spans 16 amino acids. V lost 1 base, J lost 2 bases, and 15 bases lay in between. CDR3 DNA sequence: TGTGCCAGCAGCTTAGGGGAATACAGGGAAACCTACGAGCAGTACTTC. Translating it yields CASSLGEYRETYEQYF.

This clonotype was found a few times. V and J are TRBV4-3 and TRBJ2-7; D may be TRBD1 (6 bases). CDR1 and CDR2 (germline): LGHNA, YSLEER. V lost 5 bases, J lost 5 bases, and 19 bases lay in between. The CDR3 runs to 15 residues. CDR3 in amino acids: CASSKGTTGRDEQYF. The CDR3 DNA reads TGCGCCAGCAGCAAAGGGACAACGGGGCGCGACGAGCAGTACTTC.

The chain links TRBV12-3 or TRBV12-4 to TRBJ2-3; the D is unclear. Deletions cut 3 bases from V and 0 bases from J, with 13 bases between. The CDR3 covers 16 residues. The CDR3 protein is CASSLATRTSTDTQYF. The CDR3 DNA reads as TGTGCCAGCAGTTTGGCTACAAGAACCAGCACAGATACGCAGTATTTT.

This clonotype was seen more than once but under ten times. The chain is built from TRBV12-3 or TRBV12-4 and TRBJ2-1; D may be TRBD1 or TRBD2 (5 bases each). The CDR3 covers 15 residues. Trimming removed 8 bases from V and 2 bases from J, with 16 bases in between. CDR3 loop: CASLEEGTPYNEQFF. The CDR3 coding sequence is TGTGCCAGCCTCGAAGAGGGGACCCCCTACAATGAGCAGTTCTTC.

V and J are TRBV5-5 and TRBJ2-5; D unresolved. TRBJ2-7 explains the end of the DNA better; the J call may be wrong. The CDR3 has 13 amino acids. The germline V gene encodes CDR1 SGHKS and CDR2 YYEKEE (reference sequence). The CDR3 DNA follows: TGTGCCAGCAGCACTGACGTCCCCTACGAGCAGTACTTC. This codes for CASSTDVPYEQYF.

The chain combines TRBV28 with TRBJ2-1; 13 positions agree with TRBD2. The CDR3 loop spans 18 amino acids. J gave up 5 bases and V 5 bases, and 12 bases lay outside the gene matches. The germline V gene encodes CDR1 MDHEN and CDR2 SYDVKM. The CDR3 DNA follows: TGTGCCAGCAGTCCACCTCCCCTTGGACTAGCGGGGGACAATGAGCAGTTCTTC. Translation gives CASSPPPLGLAGDNEQFF. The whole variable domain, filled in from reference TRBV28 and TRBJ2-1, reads DVKVTQSSRYLVKRTGEKVFLECVQDMDHENMFWYRQDPGLGLRLIYFSYDVKMKEKGDIPEGYSVSREKKERFSLILESASTNQTSMYLCASSPPPLGLAGDNEQFFGPGTRLTVL.

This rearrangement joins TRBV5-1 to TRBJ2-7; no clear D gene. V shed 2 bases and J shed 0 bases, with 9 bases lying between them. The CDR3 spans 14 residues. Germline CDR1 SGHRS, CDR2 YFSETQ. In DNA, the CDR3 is TGCGCCAGCAGCTTCGACATATTCTCCTACGAGCAGTACTTC. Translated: CASSFDIFSYEQYF. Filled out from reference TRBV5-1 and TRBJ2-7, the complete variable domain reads KAGVTQTPRYLIKTRGQQVTLSCSPISGHRSVSWYQQTPGQGLQFLFEYFSETQRNKGNFPGRFSGRQFSNSRSEMNVSTLELGDSALYLCASSFDIFSYEQYFGPGTRLTVT.

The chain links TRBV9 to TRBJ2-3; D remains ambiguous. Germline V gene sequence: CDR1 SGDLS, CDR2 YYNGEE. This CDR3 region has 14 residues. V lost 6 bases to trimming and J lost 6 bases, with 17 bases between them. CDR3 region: CASKRNYRSDTQYF. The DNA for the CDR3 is TGTGCCAGCAAACGGAACTACCGGTCGGATACGCAGTATTTT.

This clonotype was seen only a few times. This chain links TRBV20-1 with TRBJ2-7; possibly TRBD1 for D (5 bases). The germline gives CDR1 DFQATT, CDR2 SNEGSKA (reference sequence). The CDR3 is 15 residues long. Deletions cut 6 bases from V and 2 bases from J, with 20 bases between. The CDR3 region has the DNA TGCAGTGCCAATATCGCGACAGCATTTGCCTACGAGCAGTACTTC. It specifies CSANIATAFAYEQYF.

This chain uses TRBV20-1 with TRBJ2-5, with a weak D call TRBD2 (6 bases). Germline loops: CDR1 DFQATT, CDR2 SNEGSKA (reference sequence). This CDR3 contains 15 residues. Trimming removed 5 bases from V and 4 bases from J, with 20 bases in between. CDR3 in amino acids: CSALPGPSGVETQYF. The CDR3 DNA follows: TGCAGTGCTTTGCCCGGGCCCTCGGGAGTAGAGACCCAGTACTTC.

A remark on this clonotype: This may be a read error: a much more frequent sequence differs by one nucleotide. The CDR3 coding sequence is TGTGCCAGCAGTCGGGACAGGGACAATGGCTACACCTTC. It specifies CASSRDRDNGYTF. The chain recombines TRBV6-5 with TRBJ1-2; 9 bases are shared with TRBD1. Unmatched junction bases numbered 4, after V lost 5 bases and J lost 6 bases. The CDR3 consists of 13 residues. Per the germline V gene, CDR1 is MNHEY and CDR2 is SVGAGI.

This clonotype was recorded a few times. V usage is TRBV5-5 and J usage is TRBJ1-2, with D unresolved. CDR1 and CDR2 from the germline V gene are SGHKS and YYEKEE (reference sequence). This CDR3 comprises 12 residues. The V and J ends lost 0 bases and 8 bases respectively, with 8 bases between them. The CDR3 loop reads CASSLAAGGYTF. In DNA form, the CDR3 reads TGTGCCAGCAGCTTGGCCGCTGGCGGCTACACCTTC.

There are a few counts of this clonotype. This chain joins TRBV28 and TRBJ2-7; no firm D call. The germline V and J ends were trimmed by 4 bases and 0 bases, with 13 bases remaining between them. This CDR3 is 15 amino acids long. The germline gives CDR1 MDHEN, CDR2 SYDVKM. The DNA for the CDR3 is TGTGCCAGCAGTTCCCCCAGTAGCATCTCCTACGAGCAGTACTTC. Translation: CASSSPSSISYEQYF.

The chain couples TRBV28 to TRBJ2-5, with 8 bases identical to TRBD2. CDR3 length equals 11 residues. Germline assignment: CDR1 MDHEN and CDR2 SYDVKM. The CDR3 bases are TGTGTGGCGGGGGGATCAGAGACCCAGTACTTC. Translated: CVAGGSETQYF.

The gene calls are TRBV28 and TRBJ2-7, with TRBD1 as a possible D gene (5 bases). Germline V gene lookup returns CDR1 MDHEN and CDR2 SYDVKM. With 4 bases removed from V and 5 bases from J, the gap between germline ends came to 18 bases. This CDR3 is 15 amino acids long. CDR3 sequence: CASSSHLPGLHEQYF. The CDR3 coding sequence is TGTGCCAGCAGTTCTCACCTCCCAGGGTTACACGAGCAGTACTTC. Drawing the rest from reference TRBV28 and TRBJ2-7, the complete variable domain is DVKVTQSSRYLVKRTGEKVFLECVQDMDHENMFWYRQDPGLGLRLIYFSYDVKMKEKGDIPEGYSVSREKKERFSLILESASTNQTSMYLCASSSHLPGLHEQYFGPGTRLTVT.

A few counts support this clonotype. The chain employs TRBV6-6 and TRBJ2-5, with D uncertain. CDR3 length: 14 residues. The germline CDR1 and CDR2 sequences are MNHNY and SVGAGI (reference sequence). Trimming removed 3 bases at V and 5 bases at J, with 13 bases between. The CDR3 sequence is CASSYIVLGETQYF. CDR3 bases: TGTGCCAGCAGTTATATCGTCCTGGGGGAGACCCAGTACTTC.

The CDR3 reads CASSLFAGTNYGYTF. The CDR3 region has the DNA TGCGCCAGCAGCTTGTTTGCCGGGACAAACTATGGCTACACCTTC. The J gene is TRBJ1-2, the V gene TRBV5-1; a possible D gene is TRBD1 (6 bases). Germline CDR1 is SGHRS and CDR2 is YFSETQ. CDR3 length: 15 amino acids. V was shortened by 1 base and J by 2 bases, with 12 bases between the two germline ends.

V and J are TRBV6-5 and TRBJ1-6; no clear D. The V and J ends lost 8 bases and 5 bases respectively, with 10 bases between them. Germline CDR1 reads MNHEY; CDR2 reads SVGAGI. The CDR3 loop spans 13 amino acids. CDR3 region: CASQYQNNSPLHF. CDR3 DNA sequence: TGTGCCAGCCAGTATCAGAATAATTCACCCCTCCACTTT.

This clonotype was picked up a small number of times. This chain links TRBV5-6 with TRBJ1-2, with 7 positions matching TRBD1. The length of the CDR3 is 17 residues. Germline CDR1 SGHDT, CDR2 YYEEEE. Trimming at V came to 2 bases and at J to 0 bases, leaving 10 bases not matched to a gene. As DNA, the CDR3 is TGTGCCAGCAGCTTAATACCTGGGACAGATGCTAACTATGGCTACACCTTC. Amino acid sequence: CASSLIPGTDANYGYTF.

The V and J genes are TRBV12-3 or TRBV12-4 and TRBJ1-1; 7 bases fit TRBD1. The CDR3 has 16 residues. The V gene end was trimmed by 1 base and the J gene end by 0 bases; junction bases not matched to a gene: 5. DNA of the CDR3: TGTGCCAGCAGTTTAGGTCAGGGGGTGGTGAACACTGAAGCTTTCTTT. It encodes CASSLGQGVVNTEAFF.

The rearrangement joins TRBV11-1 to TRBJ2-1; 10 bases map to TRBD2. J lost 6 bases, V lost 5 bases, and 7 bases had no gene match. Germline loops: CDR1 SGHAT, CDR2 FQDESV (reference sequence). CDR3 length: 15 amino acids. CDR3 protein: CASSPQASGGNEQFF. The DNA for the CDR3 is TGTGCCAGCAGCCCACAGGCTAGCGGGGGCAATGAGCAGTTCTTC.

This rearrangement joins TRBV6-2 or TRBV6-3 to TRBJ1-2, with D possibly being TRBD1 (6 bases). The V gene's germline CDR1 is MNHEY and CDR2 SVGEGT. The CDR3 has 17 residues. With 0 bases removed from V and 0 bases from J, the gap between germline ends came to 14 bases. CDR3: CASSYSIMAGANYGYTF. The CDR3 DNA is TGTGCCAGCAGTTACTCGATCATGGCAGGGGCTAACTATGGCTACACCTTC.

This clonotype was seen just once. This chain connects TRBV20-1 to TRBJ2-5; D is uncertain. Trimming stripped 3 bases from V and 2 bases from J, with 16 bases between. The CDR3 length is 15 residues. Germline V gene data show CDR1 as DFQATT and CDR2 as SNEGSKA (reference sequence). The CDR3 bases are TGCAGTGCTAGCCCAACGCGTAGAAGGCAAGAGACCCAGTACTTC. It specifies CSASPTRRRQETQYF.

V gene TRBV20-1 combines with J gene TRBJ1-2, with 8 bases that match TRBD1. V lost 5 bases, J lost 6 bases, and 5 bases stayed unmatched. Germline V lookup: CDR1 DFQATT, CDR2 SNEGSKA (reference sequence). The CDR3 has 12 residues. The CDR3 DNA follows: TGCAGTGCTCTTTGGACAGGGAATGGCTACACCTTC. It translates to CSALWTGNGYTF.

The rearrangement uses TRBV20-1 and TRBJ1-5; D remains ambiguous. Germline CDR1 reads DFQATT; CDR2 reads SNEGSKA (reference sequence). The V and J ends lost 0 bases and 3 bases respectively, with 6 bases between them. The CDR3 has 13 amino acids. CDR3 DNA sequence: TGCAGTGCTAGAGAGTCCCCCAATCAGCCCCAGCATTTT. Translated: CSARESPNQPQHF.

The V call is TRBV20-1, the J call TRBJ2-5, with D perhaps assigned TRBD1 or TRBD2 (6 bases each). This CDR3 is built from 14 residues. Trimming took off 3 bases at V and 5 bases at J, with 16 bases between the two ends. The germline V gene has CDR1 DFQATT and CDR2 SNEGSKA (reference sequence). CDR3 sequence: CSASRRGAGETQYF. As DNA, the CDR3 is TGCAGTGCTAGTCGAAGGGGGGCGGGGGAGACCCAGTACTTC.

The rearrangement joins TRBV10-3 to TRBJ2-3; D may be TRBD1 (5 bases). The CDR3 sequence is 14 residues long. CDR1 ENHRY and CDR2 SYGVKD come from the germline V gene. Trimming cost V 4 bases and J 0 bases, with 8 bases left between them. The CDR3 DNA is TGTGCCATCAGTGGGGGCCCGAGCACAGATACGCAGTATTTT. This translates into CAISGGPSTDTQYF.

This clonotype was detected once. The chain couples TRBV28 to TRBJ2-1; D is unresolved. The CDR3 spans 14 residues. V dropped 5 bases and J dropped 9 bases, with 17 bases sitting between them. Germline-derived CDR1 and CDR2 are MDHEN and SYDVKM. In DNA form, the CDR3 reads TGTGCCAGCAGTACGCCTGTGGGGTTAGTTGAGCAGTTCTTC. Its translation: CASSTPVGLVEQFF.

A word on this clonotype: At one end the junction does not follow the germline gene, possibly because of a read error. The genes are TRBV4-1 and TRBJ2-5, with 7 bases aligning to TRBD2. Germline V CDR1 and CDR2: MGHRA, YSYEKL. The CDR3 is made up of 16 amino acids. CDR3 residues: CASSQQPMDQAGTQYF. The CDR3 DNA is TGCGCCAGTAGCCAACAACCCATGGACCAAGCGGGAACCCAGTACTTC.